This is a list of T cell receptor beta chains from one sample in a study of T and B cells in COVID-19 patients. TCRdb redid the calling of the multiplex PCR reads with MiXCR, one entry per CDR3 protein. Of 2,500 to 3,500 distinct CDR3 sequences listed, roughly 28% are singletons. Sequenced: blood. The receptors shown here come from a human donor with active COVID-19. The donor label of this sample is uncertain. CDR3s include the opening cysteine and the closing phenylalanine or tryptophan. The order of the fields is CDR3 protein, J gene, V gene.

CDR3aa: CASSIALGPAFF
j_gene: TRBJ1-1
v_gene: TRBV19

CDR3aa: CASTRDMLNTEAFF
j_gene: TRBJ1-1
v_gene: TRBV19

CDR3aa: CASSLRTGGSISSYNEQFF
j_gene: TRBJ2-1
v_gene: TRBV7-6

CDR3aa: CASHRVGQGVYEQYF
j_gene: TRBJ2-7
v_gene: TRBV7-2

CDR3aa: CASSLWEGYGYTF
j_gene: TRBJ1-2
v_gene: TRBV12-3/TRBV12-4

CDR3aa: CSVGTDQYF
j_gene: TRBJ2-3
v_gene: TRBV29-1

CDR3aa: CASSHRGTDSDTQYF
j_gene: TRBJ2-3
v_gene: TRBV19

CDR3aa: CASSLATGVGTDTQYF
j_gene: TRBJ2-3
v_gene: TRBV7-2

CDR3aa: CASSDRVRQPQHF
j_gene: TRBJ1-5
v_gene: TRBV27

CDR3aa: CASSSGQGHTEAFF
j_gene: TRBJ1-1
v_gene: TRBV19

CDR3aa: CAISTGAGNTIYF
j_gene: TRBJ1-3
v_gene: TRBV10-3

CDR3aa: CASSIDAYNEQFF
j_gene: TRBJ2-1
v_gene: TRBV19

CDR3aa: CASSLNRDSTYNEQFF
j_gene: TRBJ2-1
v_gene: TRBV18

CDR3aa: CASDAGVFQPQHF
j_gene: TRBJ1-5
v_gene: TRBV19

CDR3aa: CASSLVGGEADTQYF
j_gene: TRBJ2-3
v_gene: TRBV12-3/TRBV12-4

CDR3aa: CASSLVAGHDYTF
j_gene: TRBJ1-2
v_gene: TRBV7-4

CDR3aa: CASSSRQGGEKLFF
j_gene: TRBJ1-4
v_gene: TRBV12-3/TRBV12-4

CDR3aa: CASSKGGTGELFF
j_gene: TRBJ2-2
v_gene: TRBV6-5

CDR3aa: CASSIMGTANTGELFF
j_gene: TRBJ2-2
v_gene: TRBV19

CDR3aa: CASSPGLAGGTDTQYF
j_gene: TRBJ2-3
v_gene: TRBV6-5

CDR3aa: CASSLQGGPQETQYF
j_gene: TRBJ2-5
v_gene: TRBV6-5

CDR3aa: CSVRRGETEAFF
j_gene: TRBJ1-1
v_gene: TRBV29-1

CDR3aa: CAISGGPPAETQYF
j_gene: TRBJ2-5
v_gene: TRBV10-3

CDR3aa: CASSWDSNQPQHF
j_gene: TRBJ1-5
v_gene: TRBV27

CDR3aa: CASSLVGGNYGYTF
j_gene: TRBJ1-2
v_gene: TRBV5-4

CDR3aa: CASSLPGGRAESRELFF
j_gene: TRBJ2-2
v_gene: TRBV6-5

CDR3aa: CASIPVGPLNTEAFF
j_gene: TRBJ1-1
v_gene: TRBV12-3/TRBV12-4

CDR3aa: CASSLDIPAEAFF
j_gene: TRBJ1-1
v_gene: TRBV5-6

CDR3aa: CASSLGLKGSYEQYF
j_gene: TRBJ2-7
v_gene: TRBV13

CDR3aa: CASSRTGTGSSYNSPLHF
j_gene: TRBJ1-6
v_gene: TRBV12-3/TRBV12-4

CDR3aa: CATSPTEYNYGYTF
j_gene: TRBJ1-2
v_gene: TRBV15

CDR3aa: CASSDRERAQGEKLFF
j_gene: TRBJ1-4
v_gene: TRBV6-5

CDR3aa: CASSQGGQGIYEQYF
j_gene: TRBJ2-7
v_gene: TRBV4-2

CDR3aa: CASSQDQGEKLFF
j_gene: TRBJ1-4
v_gene: TRBV12-3/TRBV12-4

CDR3aa: CASGIQGSGELFF
j_gene: TRBJ2-2
v_gene: TRBV19

CDR3aa: CASYGQYF
j_gene: TRBJ2-7
v_gene: TRBV12-3/TRBV12-4

CDR3aa: CSAETGRRNEKLFF
j_gene: TRBJ1-4
v_gene: TRBV20-1

CDR3aa: CATSGTGNTEAFF
j_gene: TRBJ1-1
v_gene: TRBV10-3

CDR3aa: CASSRGSSGGAADTQYF
j_gene: TRBJ2-3
v_gene: TRBV5-1

CDR3aa: CASSSLERASINSPLHF
j_gene: TRBJ1-6
v_gene: TRBV5-5

CDR3aa: CASRDRDYGYTF
j_gene: TRBJ1-2
v_gene: TRBV6-1

CDR3aa: CASSFMYPHSYEQYF
j_gene: TRBJ2-7
v_gene: TRBV27

CDR3aa: CASSLGHRNTGELFF
j_gene: TRBJ2-2
v_gene: TRBV5-1

CDR3aa: CASSQYTTSTDTQYF
j_gene: TRBJ2-3
v_gene: TRBV10-3

CDR3aa: CSVVGTEAFF
j_gene: TRBJ1-1
v_gene: TRBV29-1

CDR3aa: CASRVGNEQFF
j_gene: TRBJ2-1
v_gene: TRBV27

CDR3aa: CASSYSMEGNTEAFF
j_gene: TRBJ1-1
v_gene: TRBV6-5

CDR3aa: CASGQTGNNEKLFF
j_gene: TRBJ1-4
v_gene: TRBV5-5

CDR3aa: CASSYLTGVQEKLFF
j_gene: TRBJ1-4
v_gene: TRBV6-6

CDR3aa: CASSADGRRTEAFF
j_gene: TRBJ1-1
v_gene: TRBV5-6

CDR3aa: CASSYRQYPNEKLFF
j_gene: TRBJ1-4
v_gene: TRBV6-5

CDR3aa: CASSPQAGVTEAFF
j_gene: TRBJ1-1
v_gene: TRBV27

CDR3aa: CSVVGQGRTDTQYF
j_gene: TRBJ2-3
v_gene: TRBV29-1

CDR3aa: CASRDRAGANVLTF
j_gene: TRBJ2-6
v_gene: TRBV19

CDR3aa: CASSRGNYGYTF
j_gene: TRBJ1-2
v_gene: TRBV13